This entry concerns a single T cell receptor (beta chain). The data are from a study of blood T cell repertoires in COVID-19. Background on the study: COVID-19 samples collected from the United States, Italy and Spain covered acute and convalescent phases. Sources were T cells, B-cell-depleted T cells, or PBMCs; the material itself was cDNA or gDNA.

This CDR3 is 16 amino acids long. Profiled with immunoSEQ multiplex PCR; TCRdb holds only in-frame clones, not every one. The sample contains approximately 84,000 clones, 70% to 90% of which appear only once. The sequence came from a human donor in a cohort sampled during active COVID-19. Material for sequencing was peripheral blood. The chain couples TRBV21-1 to TRBJ2-3; the DNA was not compared with TRBD2, the D call given in the table. TRBV21-1 is a documented pseudogene. In DNA form, the CDR3 reads TGTGCCAGCAACCGGTGGCTAGCATTTCGGACAGATACGCAGTATTTT. This encodes CASNRWLAFRTDTQYF.